Each of the 28 T cell receptor beta chains below was sequenced from the same sample in a study of blood T cell repertoires in COVID-19. The protocol was immunoSEQ multiplex PCR, while the TCRdb copy is restricted to in-frame clones and leaves out a portion. Of around 150,000 clones in the sample, around 85% were seen once. Sequenced sample: peripheral blood. The receptors originated from a man in his 70s with acute or convalescent COVID-19.

This chain links TRBV30 with TRBJ2-2, with TRBD2 identical over 11 bases. This CDR3 comprises 16 residues. Germline CDR1 and CDR2: GTSNPN and SVGIG (reference sequence). The J segment lost 4 bases and the V segment lost 4 bases, leaving 8 bases of the junction unmatched. CDR3 DNA: TGTGCCTGGACCCAACTAGCGGGAGACGGCACCGGGGAGCTGTTTTTT. It is translated as CAWTQLAGDGTGELFF.

This clone was found once. This rearrangement joins TRBV4-2 to TRBJ1-4; D not resolved. V was trimmed by 5 bases and J by 5 bases, leaving 3 bases between them. The CDR3 spans 11 residues. Germline V gene data show CDR1 as LGHNA and CDR2 as YNFKEQ. CDR3 amino acids: CASSTNEKLFF. DNA of the CDR3: TGTGCCAGCAGCACAAATGAAAAACTGTTTTTT.

V usage is TRBV4-1 and J usage is TRBJ2-3, with D tentatively TRBD1 (6 bases). The CDR3 length is 16 residues. The germline V gene encodes CDR1 MGHRA and CDR2 YSYEKL. Trimming cost V 0 bases and J 7 bases, with 17 bases left between them. CDR3 nucleotides: TGCGCCAGCAGCCAAGATCTCCGGGAACAGGGCAATACGCAGTATTTT. Amino acids: CASSQDLREQGNTQYF.

V is TRBV7-2 and J is TRBJ2-3, with 10 bases that match TRBD2. Germline CDR1 is SGHTA and CDR2 is FQGNSA. Trimming took 5 bases from V and 5 from J; bases not matched to a gene: 13. The CDR3 has 17 amino acids. The CDR3 loop reads CASSPHLRTSGIDTQYF. The DNA of the CDR3 is TGTGCCAGCAGCCCTCACCTTCGGACTAGCGGCATAGATACGCAGTATTTT. The full variable domain, its missing parts supplied by reference TRBV7-2 and TRBJ2-3, is GAGVSQSPSNKVTEKGKDVELRCDPISGHTALYWYRQSLGQGLEFLIYFQGNSAPDKSGLPSDRFSAERTGGSVSTLTIQRTQQEDSAVYLCASSPHLRTSGIDTQYFGPGTRLTVL.

CDR3 amino acids: CASSIGQNTGELFF. The CDR3 DNA reads TGTGCCAGTAGTATAGGGCAAAACACCGGGGAGCTGTTTTTT. The rearrangement joins TRBV19 to TRBJ2-2; no reliable D call. Trimming stripped 1 base from V and 2 bases from J, with 5 bases between. Per germline, CDR1 LNHDA and CDR2 SQIVND (reference sequence). This CDR3 spans 14 amino acids.

V and J are TRBV5-1 and TRBJ1-1, with D perhaps matching TRBD1 (6 bases). With 4 bases removed from V and 4 bases from J, the gap between germline ends came to 14 bases. In germline, CDR1 is SGHRS, CDR2 YFSETQ. The CDR3 is 14 amino acids. Written as DNA, the CDR3 is TGCGCCAGCAGCGGTTCACAGGGCGGCACTGAAGCTTTCTTT. Protein sequence: CASSGSQGGTEAFF. The full variable domain, completed using reference TRBV5-1 and TRBJ1-1, is KAGVTQTPRYLIKTRGQQVTLSCSPISGHRSVSWYQQTPGQGLQFLFEYFSETQRNKGNFPGRFSGRQFSNSRSEMNVSTLELGDSALYLCASSGSQGGTEAFFGQGTRLTVV.

The V and J genes are TRBV13 and TRBJ1-1, with D unclear. There are 13 residues in the CDR3. The V end lost 2 bases, the J end lost 1 base, and 5 bases lay between the germline ends. Germline V lookup: CDR1 PRHDT, CDR2 FYEKMQ (reference sequence). The CDR3 coding sequence is TGTGCCAGCAGCTTAAGGAGGAACACTGAAGCTTTCTTT. The encoded protein is CASSLRRNTEAFF.

This clone showed up just a few times. The chain carries TRBV12-3 or TRBV12-4 and TRBJ1-5; weak D call: TRBD1 (6 bases). The CDR3 has 13 residues. With 6 bases removed from V and 9 bases from J, the gap between germline ends came to 15 bases. In DNA, the CDR3 is TGTGCCAGCAGCCCTACCCCACAGGGGCCCCAGCATTTT. Translated, it gives CASSPTPQGPQHF.

This clone appeared a few times. The chain uses TRBV19 and TRBJ1-1; D is unresolved. The V and J ends lost 7 bases and 0 bases respectively, with 12 bases between them. The germline gives CDR1 LNHDA, CDR2 SQIVND (reference sequence). CDR3 length: 14 residues. The CDR3: CASNPTDLNTEAFF. In nucleotides, the CDR3 is TGTGCCAGTAATCCGACTGACCTGAACACTGAAGCTTTCTTT. Filled out from reference TRBV19 and TRBJ1-1, the complete variable domain reads DGGITQSPKYLFRKEGQNVTLSCEQNLNHDAMYWYRQDPGQGLRLIYYSQIVNDFQKGDIAEGYSVSREKKESFPLTVTSAQKNPTAFYLCASNPTDLNTEAFFGQGTRLTVV.

The CDR3 spells CASSPLAVAYNEQFF. In DNA, the CDR3 is TGTGCCAGCAGCCCTCTAGCGGTAGCCTACAATGAGCAGTTCTTC. V usage is TRBV7-3 and J usage is TRBJ2-1; TRBD2 agrees at 7 bases. J was trimmed by 2 bases and V by 5 bases; bases with no gene match: 6. Germline CDR1 and CDR2: SGHTA and FQGTGA. This CDR3 has 15 residues.

The chain uses TRBV2 and TRBJ2-3, with 8 bases that match TRBD2. With 5 bases clipped from V and 1 base from J, the junction kept 14 bases outside the gene matches. Germline V gives CDR1 SNHLY, CDR2 FYNNEI. CDR3 size: 18 residues. In DNA form, the CDR3 reads TGTGCCAGCAGTACCGAGACGGGAGGGAAAGGAGGCACAGATACGCAGTATTTT. Translating it yields CASSTETGGKGGTDTQYF.

The chain combines TRBV27 with TRBJ2-7, with D maybe TRBD1 (5 bases). The CDR3 covers 15 residues. Trimming pared 1 base from V and 1 base from J, leaving 11 bases between. Germline assignment: CDR1 MNHEY and CDR2 SMNVEV (reference sequence). Written as DNA, the CDR3 is TGTGCCAGCAGTTTATTGGGGCAGAAGTCCTACGAGCAGTACTTC. Translation gives CASSLLGQKSYEQYF.

This chain links TRBV7-3 with TRBJ2-5; 7 positions match TRBD2. The germline V gene encodes CDR1 SGHTA and CDR2 FQGTGA. V lost 5 bases, J lost 3 bases, and 12 bases stayed unmatched. This CDR3 contains 16 residues. CDR3 region: CASSPGNRGGEETQYF. The CDR3 DNA reads as TGTGCCAGCAGCCCGGGGAATCGCGGGGGAGAAGAGACCCAGTACTTC.

The sample holds a few counts of this clone. The genes are TRBV14 and TRBJ2-2, with D hard to call. V was clipped by 0 bases and J by 7 bases, with 9 bases between them. There are 14 residues in the CDR3. Germline CDR1 reads SGHDN; CDR2 reads FVKESK. In DNA form, the CDR3 reads TGTGCCAGCAGCCAAGAATGGCTTTTCGGGGAGCTGTTTTTT. Amino acids: CASSQEWLFGELFF. Variable domain in full (rest from reference TRBV14 and TRBJ2-2): EAGVTQFPSHSVIEKGQTVTLRCDPISGHDNLYWYRRVMGKEIKFLLHFVKESKQDESGMPNNRFLAERTGGTYSTLKVQPAELEDSGVYFCASSQEWLFGELFFGEGSRLTVL.

The chain uses TRBV3-1 (or the pseudogene TRBV3-2) and TRBJ2-5, with 8 bases fitting TRBD2. Germline V gives CDR1 LGHDT, CDR2 YNNKEL (reference sequence). J lost 5 bases, V lost 0 bases, and 14 bases had no gene match. The CDR3 is made up of 18 amino acids. The CDR3 sequence: CASSQERGGGLARETQYF. Written as DNA, the CDR3 is TGTGCCAGCAGCCAAGAACGGGGTGGAGGACTAGCCAGGGAGACCCAGTACTTC.

The V gene is TRBV2, the J gene TRBJ1-2; TRBD1 might be the D (6 bases). Germline V gives CDR1 SNHLY, CDR2 FYNNEI. Trimming left V 5 bases short and J 4 bases short, with 14 bases between. The CDR3 consists of 14 residues. The CDR3 reads CASSPSMDSYGYTF. Here the CDR3 DNA reads TGTGCCAGCAGTCCCTCAATGGACAGCTATGGCTACACCTTC.

The chain links TRBV7-8 to TRBJ2-5; a weak D match, TRBD2 (6 bases). Trimming removed 3 bases at V and 2 bases at J, with 19 bases between. The CDR3 extends over 17 amino acids. The germline CDR1 and CDR2 sequences are SGHVS and FQNEAQ. The CDR3 DNA reads TGTGCCAGCAGCTTCGGGAGCGGAAGGGTAGGACAAGAGACCCAGTACTTC. It specifies CASSFGSGRVGQETQYF.

The chain combines TRBV27 with TRBJ2-3, with TRBD1 matching over 7 bases. The CDR3 runs 13 residues. CDR1 is MNHEY, CDR2 SMNVEV, per germline (reference sequence). V was pared by 10 bases and J by 1 base, with 5 bases of the junction left unmatched. This CDR3 reads CATRGSGTDTQYF. Here the CDR3 DNA reads TGTGCCACCAGGGGGAGCGGCACAGATACGCAGTATTTT.

The chain has TRBV3-1 (or the pseudogene TRBV3-2) and TRBJ2-3, with 8 positions matching TRBD2. V shed 4 bases, J shed 1 base, and the junction held 7 bases outside the gene matches. Germline V gene sequence: CDR1 LGHDT, CDR2 YNNKEL (reference sequence). The CDR3 runs to 16 residues. As DNA, the CDR3 is TGTGCCAGCAGCCCGGGACTAGTGGTAGGCACAGATACGCAGTATTTT. This encodes CASSPGLVVGTDTQYF.

DNA for the CDR3: TGTGCCAGTAGATGGCAGGGGAAGGATGAGCAGTTCTTC. It translates to CASRWQGKDEQFF. V gene TRBV19 combines with J gene TRBJ2-1, with D possibly being TRBD1 (6 bases). This CDR3 is built from 13 residues. Germline V CDR1 and CDR2: LNHDA, SQIVND (reference sequence). V lost 6 bases and J lost 8, with 14 bases in between.

This clone has more than one count but fewer than ten. The genes are TRBV7-2 and TRBJ1-2; D call uncertain. The V and J ends lost 3 bases and 7 bases respectively, with 9 bases between them. The CDR3 has 12 residues. Germline V gives CDR1 SGHTA, CDR2 FQGNSA. DNA for the CDR3: TGTGCCAGCAGCTTCCTATCCGGTGGCTACACCTTC. The encoded protein is CASSFLSGGYTF.

V usage is TRBV7-8 and J usage is TRBJ2-7; 9 bases line up with TRBD2. The junction had 10 bases not matched to a gene; V was cut back by 5 bases and J by 2 bases. The CDR3 is 16 residues long. Germline V gene sequence: CDR1 SGHVS, CDR2 FQNEAQ. The CDR3 DNA is TGTGCCAGCAGCCCCGGGGGCGGGAGGGAAACCTACGAGCAGTACTTC. Translation gives CASSPGGGRETYEQYF.

The CDR3 DNA reads TGTGCCAGCAGTGATCGCCCTTTTCGGGTTCTGGCTAGCAATCAGCCCCAGCATTTT. It translates to CASSDRPFRVLASNQPQHF. The chain has TRBV2 and TRBJ1-5; D gene unclear. This CDR3 region has 19 residues. V was trimmed by 3 bases and J by 0 bases, leaving 21 bases between them. CDR1 SNHLY and CDR2 FYNNEI come from the germline V gene.

The chain uses TRBV5-1 and TRBJ1-2, with 7 nucleotides matching TRBD1. The germline V gene has CDR1 SGHRS and CDR2 YFSETQ. This CDR3 is built from 14 residues. The V gene end was trimmed by 4 bases and the J gene end by 2 bases; junction bases not matched to a gene: 5. CDR3 protein: CASSEIQGNYGYTF. In DNA form, the CDR3 reads TGCGCCAGCAGCGAGATACAGGGGAACTATGGCTACACCTTC.

The J gene is TRBJ1-6, the V gene TRBV6-4, with D maybe TRBD1 (5 bases). The CDR3 is 13 amino acids. The V gene lost 3 bases and the J gene lost 6 bases, with 6 bases spanning the gap. CDR1 and CDR2 from the germline V gene are MRHNA and SNTAGT. DNA for the CDR3: TGTGCCAGCAGTGAAGGGGTTAATTCACCCCTCCACTTT. It specifies CASSEGVNSPLHF.

The rearrangement links TRBV9 to TRBJ2-7; D might be TRBD2 (6 bases). This CDR3 region has 15 residues. V gave up 0 bases and J gave up 3 bases, with 13 bases separating them. Germline loops: CDR1 SGDLS, CDR2 YYNGEE. The CDR3 DNA follows: TGTGCCAGCAGCGTAGTTGCGTCGGGGGACTACGAGCAGTACTTC. Its translation is CASSVVASGDYEQYF. Filled out from reference TRBV9 and TRBJ2-7, the complete variable domain reads DSGVTQTPKHLITATGQRVTLRCSPRSGDLSVYWYQQSLDQGLQFLIQYYNGEERAKGNILERFSAQQFPDLHSELNLSSLELGDSALYFCASSVVASGDYEQYFGPGTRLTVT.

This clone was counted only a few times. The V call is TRBV12-3 or TRBV12-4, the J call TRBJ2-5; perhaps TRBD1 as D (6 bases). CDR3 length equals 13 residues. V was clipped by 6 bases and J by 5 bases, with 13 bases between them. The CDR3 DNA follows: TGTGCCAGCAGGGCAGGGGTGGTGGAGACCCAGTACTTC. This sequence encodes CASRAGVVETQYF.

The chain links TRBV7-6 to TRBJ1-5, with 8 bases that match TRBD1. The CDR3 contains 12 residues. Germline CDR1 is SGHVS and CDR2 is FNYEAQ. V trimming: 10 bases; J trimming: 7 bases; junction bases outside the gene matches: 6. CDR3 residues: CANRGGLQPQHF. CDR3 sequence (DNA): TGTGCCAACAGGGGGGGGTTGCAGCCCCAGCATTTT.